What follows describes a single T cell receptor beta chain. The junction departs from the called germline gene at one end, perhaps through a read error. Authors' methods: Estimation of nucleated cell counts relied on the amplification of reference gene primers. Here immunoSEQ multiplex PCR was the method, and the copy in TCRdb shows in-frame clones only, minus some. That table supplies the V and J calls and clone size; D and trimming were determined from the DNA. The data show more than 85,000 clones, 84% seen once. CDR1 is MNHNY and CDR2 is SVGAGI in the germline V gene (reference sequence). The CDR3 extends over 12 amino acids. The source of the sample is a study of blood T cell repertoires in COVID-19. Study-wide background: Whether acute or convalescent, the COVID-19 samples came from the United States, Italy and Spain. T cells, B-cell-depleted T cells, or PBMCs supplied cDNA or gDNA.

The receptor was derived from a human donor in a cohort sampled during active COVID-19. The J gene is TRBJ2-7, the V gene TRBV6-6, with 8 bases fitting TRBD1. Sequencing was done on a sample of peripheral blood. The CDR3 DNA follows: TGTGCCAGCAGTTCGACAGGGGTGCTGCGAATTTTC. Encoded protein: CASSSTGVLRIF.